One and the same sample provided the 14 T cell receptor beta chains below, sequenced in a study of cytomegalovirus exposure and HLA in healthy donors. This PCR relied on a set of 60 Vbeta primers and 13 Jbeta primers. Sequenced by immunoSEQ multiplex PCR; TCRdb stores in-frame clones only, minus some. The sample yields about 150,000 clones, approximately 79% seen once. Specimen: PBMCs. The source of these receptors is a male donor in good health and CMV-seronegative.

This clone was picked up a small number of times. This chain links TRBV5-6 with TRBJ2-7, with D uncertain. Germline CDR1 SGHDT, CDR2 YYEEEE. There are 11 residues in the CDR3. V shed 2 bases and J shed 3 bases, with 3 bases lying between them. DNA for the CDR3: TGTGCCAGCAGCTTTAACTACGAGCAGTACTTC. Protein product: CASSFNYEQYF.

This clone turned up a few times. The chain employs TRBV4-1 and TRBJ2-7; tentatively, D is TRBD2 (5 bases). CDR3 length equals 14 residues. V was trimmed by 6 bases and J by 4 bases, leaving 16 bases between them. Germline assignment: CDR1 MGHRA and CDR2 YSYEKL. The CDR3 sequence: CASSGSGSRYEQYF. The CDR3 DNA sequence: TGCGCCAGCAGTGGGTCGGGGAGCCGGTACGAGCAGTACTTC.

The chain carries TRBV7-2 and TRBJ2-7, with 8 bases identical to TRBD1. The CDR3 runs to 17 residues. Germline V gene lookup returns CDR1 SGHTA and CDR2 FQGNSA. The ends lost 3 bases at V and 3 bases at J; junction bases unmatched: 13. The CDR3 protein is CASSFSRGLVKNYEQYF. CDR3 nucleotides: TGTGCCAGCAGCTTCTCCAGGGGGCTGGTTAAGAACTACGAGCAGTACTTC.

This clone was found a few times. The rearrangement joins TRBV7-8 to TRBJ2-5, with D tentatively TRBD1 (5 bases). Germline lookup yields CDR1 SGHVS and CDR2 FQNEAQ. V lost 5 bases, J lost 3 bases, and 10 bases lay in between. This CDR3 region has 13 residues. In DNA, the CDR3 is TGTGCCAGCAGCCCCGAAGGGGAAGAGACCCAGTACTTC. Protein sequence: CASSPEGEETQYF.

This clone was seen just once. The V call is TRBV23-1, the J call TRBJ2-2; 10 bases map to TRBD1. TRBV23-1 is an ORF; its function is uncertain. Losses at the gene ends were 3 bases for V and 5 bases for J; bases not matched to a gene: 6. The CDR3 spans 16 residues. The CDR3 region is CASSQGGQGKTGELFF. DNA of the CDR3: TGCGCCAGCAGTCAGGGGGGACAGGGGAAAACCGGGGAGCTGTTTTTT.

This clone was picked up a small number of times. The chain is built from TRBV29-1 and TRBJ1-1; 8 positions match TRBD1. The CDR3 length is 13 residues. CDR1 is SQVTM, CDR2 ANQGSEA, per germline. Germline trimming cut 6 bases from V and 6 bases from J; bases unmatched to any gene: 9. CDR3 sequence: CSVEGQAASEAFF. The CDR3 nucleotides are TGCAGCGTGGAGGGACAGGCTGCTTCTGAAGCTTTCTTT. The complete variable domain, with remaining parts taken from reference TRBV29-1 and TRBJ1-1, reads SAVISQKPSRDICQRGTSLTIQCQVDSQVTMMFWYRQQPGQSLTLIATANQGSEATYESGFVIDKFPISRPNLTFSTLTVSNMSPEDSSIYLCSVEGQAASEAFFGQGTRLTVV.

CDR3 protein: CASSLEGSGREETQYF. In DNA, the CDR3 is TGCGCCAGCAGCTTGGAGGGTAGCGGCCGCGAGGAGACCCAGTACTTC. The chain has TRBV5-1 and TRBJ2-5; perhaps TRBD2 as D (6 bases). Germline loops: CDR1 SGHRS, CDR2 YFSETQ. The CDR3 covers 16 residues. The V and J ends lost 0 bases and 5 bases respectively, with 17 bases between them.

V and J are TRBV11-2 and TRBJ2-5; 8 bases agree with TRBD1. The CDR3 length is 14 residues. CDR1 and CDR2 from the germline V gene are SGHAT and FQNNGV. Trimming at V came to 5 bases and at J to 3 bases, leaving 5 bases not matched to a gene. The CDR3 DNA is TGTGCCAGCAGCCCGACAGGGGTGAAAGAGACCCAGTACTTC. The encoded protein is CASSPTGVKETQYF.

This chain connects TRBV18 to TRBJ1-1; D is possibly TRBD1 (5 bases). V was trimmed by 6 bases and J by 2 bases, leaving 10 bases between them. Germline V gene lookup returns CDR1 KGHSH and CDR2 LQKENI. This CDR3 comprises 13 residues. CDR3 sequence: CASSRTLNTEAFF. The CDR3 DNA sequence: TGTGCCAGCTCCCGGACACTCAACACTGAAGCTTTCTTT.

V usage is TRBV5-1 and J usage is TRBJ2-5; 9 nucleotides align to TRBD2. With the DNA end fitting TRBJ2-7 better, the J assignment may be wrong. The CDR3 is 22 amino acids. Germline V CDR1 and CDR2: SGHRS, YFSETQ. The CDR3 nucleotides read TGCGCCAGCAGCTTGGATAACAGGGTGATAGCGGGGGCGTGGAGAAACTCCTACGAGCAGTACTTC. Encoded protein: CASSLDNRVIAGAWRNSYEQYF.

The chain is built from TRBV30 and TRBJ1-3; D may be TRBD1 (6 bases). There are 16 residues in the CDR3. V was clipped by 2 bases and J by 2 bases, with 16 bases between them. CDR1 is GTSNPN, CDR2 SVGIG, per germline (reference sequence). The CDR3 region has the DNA TGTGCCTGGAGTTATGGGGGGGCAGGCGCTGGAAACACCATATATTTT. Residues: CAWSYGGAGAGNTIYF.

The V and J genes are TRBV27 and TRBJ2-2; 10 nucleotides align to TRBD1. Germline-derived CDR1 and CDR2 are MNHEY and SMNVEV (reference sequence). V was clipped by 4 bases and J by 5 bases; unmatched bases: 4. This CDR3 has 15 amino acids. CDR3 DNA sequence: TGTGCCAGCAGTTCCGACAGGGGGCTGACCGGGGAGCTGTTTTTT. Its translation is CASSSDRGLTGELFF.

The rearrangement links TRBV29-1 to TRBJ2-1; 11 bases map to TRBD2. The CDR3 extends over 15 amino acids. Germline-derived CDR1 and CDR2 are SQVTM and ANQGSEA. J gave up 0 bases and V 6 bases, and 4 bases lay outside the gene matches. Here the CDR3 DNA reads TGCAGCGTATTACTAGCGGGGGTCTCCTACAATGAGCAGTTCTTC. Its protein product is CSVLLAGVSYNEQFF.

The CDR3 loop is CASSQDGGQGAENIQYF. The CDR3, as DNA: TGCGCCAGCAGCCAAGATGGTGGCCAAGGGGCCGAAAACATTCAGTACTTC. The rearrangement links TRBV4-3 to TRBJ2-4; tentatively, D is TRBD1 (5 bases). The V end was cut by 0 bases, the J end by 5 bases, with 17 bases between. The CDR3 has 17 residues. Germline CDR1 reads LGHNA; CDR2 reads YSLEER.